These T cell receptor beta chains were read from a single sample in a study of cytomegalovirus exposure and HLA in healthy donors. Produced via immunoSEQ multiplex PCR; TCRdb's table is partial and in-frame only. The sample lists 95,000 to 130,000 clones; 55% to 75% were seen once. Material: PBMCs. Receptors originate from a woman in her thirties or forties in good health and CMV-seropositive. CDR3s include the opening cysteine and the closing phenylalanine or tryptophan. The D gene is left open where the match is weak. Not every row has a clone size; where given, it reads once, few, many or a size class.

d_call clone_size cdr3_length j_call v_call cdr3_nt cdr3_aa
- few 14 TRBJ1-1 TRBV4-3 TGCGCCAGCAGCCAAGGTCGAGAGAACACTGAAGCTTTCTTT CASSQGRENTEAFF
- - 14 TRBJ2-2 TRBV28 TGTGCCAGCAGCCGTGACAGCCATACCGGGGAGCTGTTTTTT CASSRDSHTGELFF
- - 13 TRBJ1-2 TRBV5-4 TGTGCCAGCAGCTTGGTCTCAGGTTATGGCTACACCTTC CASSLVSGYGYTF
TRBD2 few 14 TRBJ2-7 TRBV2 TGTGCCAGCGGGACTAGCGGGACTCACTACGAGCAGTACTTC CASGTSGTHYEQYF
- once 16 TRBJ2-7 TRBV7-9 TGTGCCAGCAGCCTAGGGCTCGCGGGATTGGCCTACGAGCAGTACTTC CASSLGLAGLAYEQYF
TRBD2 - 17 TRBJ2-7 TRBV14 TGTGCCAGCAGCCGCAGCTTTGTCGGGGGGTTCTCCTACGAGCAGTACTTC CASSRSFVGGFSYEQYF
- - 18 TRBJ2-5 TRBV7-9 TGTGCCAGCAACTCGGTCGGGGTGGCAGGGGGACTTCAAGAGACCCAGTACTTC CASNSVGVAGGLQETQYF
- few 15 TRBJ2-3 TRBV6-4 TGTGCCAGCAGTGACGGACTAGGGGGATCAGATACGCAGTATTTT CASSDGLGGSDTQYF
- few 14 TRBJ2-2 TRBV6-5 TGTGCCAGCAGTTACAGGCGGTTCACCGGGGAGCTGTTTTTT CASSYRRFTGELFF
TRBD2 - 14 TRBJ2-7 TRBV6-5 TGTGCCAGCAGGCCGATAGCGGGGGCTTGGGAGCAGTACTTC CASRPIAGAWEQYF
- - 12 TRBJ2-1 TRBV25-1 TGTGCCAGCAGTGAAACCCATCCTAAGCAGTTCTTC CASSETHPKQFF
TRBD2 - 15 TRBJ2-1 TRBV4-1 TGCGCCAGCAGCCGGTCTAGCGGGAATTACAATGAGCAGTTCTTC CASSRSSGNYNEQFF
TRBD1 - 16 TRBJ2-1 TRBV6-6 TGTGCCAGCAGTTCTACGGACAGGGGAGTTCGAAATGAGCAGTTCTTC CASSSTDRGVRNEQFF
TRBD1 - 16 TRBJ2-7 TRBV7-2 TGTGCCAGCAGCCCCCTCGCGACAGGGGACGCCTACGAGCAGTACTTC CASSPLATGDAYEQYF
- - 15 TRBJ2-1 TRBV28 TGTGCCAGCAGTCATCAACGGGGTTGGGTCAATGAGCAGTTCTTC CASSHQRGWVNEQFF
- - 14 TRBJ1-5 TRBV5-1 TGCGCCAGCAGCTTGGAAGGAGGGGATCAGCCCCAGCATTTT CASSLEGGDQPQHF
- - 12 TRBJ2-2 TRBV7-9 TGTGCCAGCAGCTTTAGTACCGGGGAGCTGTTTTTT CASSFSTGELFF
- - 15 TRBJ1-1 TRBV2 TGTGCCAGCAGTGTCCCGGGAGGGTTCGACACTGAAGCTTTCTTT CASSVPGGFDTEAFF
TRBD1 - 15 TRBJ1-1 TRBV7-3 TGTGCCAGCAGCCGAGGTTTATCCGGGGACAGTGAAGCTTTCTTT CASSRGLSGDSEAFF
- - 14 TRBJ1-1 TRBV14 TGTGCCAGCAGCCAAGAGGCTTATCGCTCTGAAGCTTTCTTT CASSQEAYRSEAFF
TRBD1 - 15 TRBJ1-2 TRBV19 TGTGCCAGTAGTCCCCGGGACAGAGTTAATTATGGCTACACCTTC CASSPRDRVNYGYTF
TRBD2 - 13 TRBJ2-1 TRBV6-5 TGTGCCAGCCGACTAGCGGCCGCTTCTGAGCAGTTCTTC CASRLAAASEQFF
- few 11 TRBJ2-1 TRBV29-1 TGCAGTGGGAGTGAGGAGGATGAGCAGTTCTTC CSGSEEDEQFF
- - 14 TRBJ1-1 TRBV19 TGTGCCAGTAACCAGGGGAGTTTGTACACTGAAGCTTTCTTT CASNQGSLYTEAFF
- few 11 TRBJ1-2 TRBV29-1 TGCAGCGTTGCAGTCAACTATGGCTACACCTTC CSVAVNYGYTF
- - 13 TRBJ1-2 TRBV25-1 TGTGCCAGCAGTGGCAACAGGGAGTATCGCTACACCTTC CASSGNREYRYTF
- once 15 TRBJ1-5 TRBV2 TGTGCCAGCAGTGACCCAGGGTACCGCAATCAGCCCCAGCATTTT CASSDPGYRNQPQHF
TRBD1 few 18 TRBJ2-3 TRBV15 TGTGCCACCAGCAGAATAAAGACAGGGGGCGGCGGCACAGATACGCAGTATTTT CATSRIKTGGGGTDTQYF
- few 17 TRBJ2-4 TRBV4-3 TGCGCCAGCAGCCAAGGATACTGGGTCACAGGAAAGGACGTACAGTACTTC CASSQGYWVTGKDVQYF
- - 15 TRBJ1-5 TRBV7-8 TGTGCCAGCAGCTTAGCCGGACACCACAATCAGCCCCAGCATTTT CASSLAGHHNQPQHF